Given below is one TCR beta chain in context. Antigen unknown. The V gene's germline CDR1 is LGHDT and CDR2 YNNKEL (reference sequence). The CDR3 contains 16 residues. V was trimmed by 1 base and J by 2 bases, leaving 11 bases between them. This specimen comes from a study of T-cell memory formation after mild COVID-19. Study overall: Largely donor-specific sequence clusters came from two donors. Study-level findings and limits: Later expanders leaned toward CD4+, whereas clones contracting from day 15 to 85 were balanced CD4/CD8.

The 5'RACE method, run with constant-segment primers, produced TCR alpha and TCR beta cDNA libraries (carrying sample barcodes and UMIs). TCRdb processed the 5' RACE reads anew with MiXCR; each CDR3 protein has one entry. The table includes under 85,000 distinct CDR3 sequences, approximately 13% detected once. The rearrangement joins TRBV3-1 to TRBJ2-2; D ambiguous. This receptor was taken from an adult woman who had mild COVID-19 (a few samples of this study predate the infection). Cell type and time point are not known. The sample comprised PBMCs or a T cell subset sorted from them (not recorded which). The CDR3 nucleotides read TGTGCCAGCAGCCAAGCTTGGTCCGCTAACACCGGGGAGCTGTTTTTT. This codes for CASSQAWSANTGELFF.